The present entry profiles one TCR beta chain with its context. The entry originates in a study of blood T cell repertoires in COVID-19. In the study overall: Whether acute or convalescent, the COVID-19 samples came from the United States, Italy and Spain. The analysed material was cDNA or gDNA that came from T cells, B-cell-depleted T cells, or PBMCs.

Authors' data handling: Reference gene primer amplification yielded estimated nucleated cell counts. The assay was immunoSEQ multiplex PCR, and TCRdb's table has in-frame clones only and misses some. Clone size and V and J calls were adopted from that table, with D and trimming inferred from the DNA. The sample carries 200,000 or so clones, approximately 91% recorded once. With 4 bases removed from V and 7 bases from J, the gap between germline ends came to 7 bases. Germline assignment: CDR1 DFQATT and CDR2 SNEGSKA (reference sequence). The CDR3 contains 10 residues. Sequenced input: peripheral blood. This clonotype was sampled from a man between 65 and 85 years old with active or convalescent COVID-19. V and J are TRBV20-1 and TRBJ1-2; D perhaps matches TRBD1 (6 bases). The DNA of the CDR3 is TGCAGTGCTATCAGGGGTGGCTACACCTTC. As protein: CSAIRGGYTF.